This T cell receptor beta chain comes out of a study of blood T cell repertoires in COVID-19. Background on the study: COVID-19 samples, acute and convalescent, were from the United States, Italy and Spain.

Authors' data handling: Reference gene primer amplification gave nucleated cell count estimates. Sequenced by immunoSEQ multiplex PCR; TCRdb stores in-frame clones only, minus some. Clone size and V and J calls were adopted from that table, with D and trimming inferred from the DNA. The table shows around 260,000 clones, with 86% occurring only once. Germline CDR1 and CDR2: LGHDT and YNNKEL (reference sequence). CDR3 size: 12 residues. Trimming removed 7 bases from V and 7 bases from J; junction bases left unmatched: 4. The material sequenced was peripheral blood. The chain employs TRBV3-1 (or the pseudogene TRBV3-2) and TRBJ2-1, with 7 bases that match TRBD2. This clonotype originated in a man aged 25 to 40 with active or convalescent COVID-19. Written as DNA, the CDR3 is TGTGCCAGCAAGACGGGGGGTAATGAGCAGTTCTTC. Protein product: CASKTGGNEQFF.